Listed below are T cell receptor beta chains from one sample, sequenced in a study of blood T cell repertoires in COVID-19. This table comes from immunoSEQ multiplex PCR, and its TCRdb copy is limited to in-frame clones, with some not included. This repertoire shows about 150,000 clones, more than 80% found once; its top ten account for roughly an eighth. The sequenced material came from peripheral blood. These receptor sequences come from a man younger than 30 with COVID-19, enrolled during active disease. CDR3s include the opening cysteine and the closing phenylalanine or tryptophan. A D gene is named only where the DNA matches it firmly. Where a row states a size, it is once, few, many or the class of an expanded clone; other rows omit it.

CDR3aa: CASSDSSGSYNEQFF
CDR3nt: TGTGCCAGCAGTGACTCTAGCGGGAGCTACAATGAGCAGTTCTTC
v_gene: TRBV6-4
d_gene: TRBD2
j_gene: TRBJ2-1
abundance: many

CDR3aa: CASSHGLAGAEQYF
CDR3nt: TGTGCCAGCAGCCATGGACTAGCGGGTGCCGAGCAGTACTTC
v_gene: TRBV3-1/TRBV3-2
d_gene: TRBD2
j_gene: TRBJ2-7
abundance: .

CDR3aa: CASSPPGRSEKLLF
CDR3nt: TGTGCCAGCAGTCCCCCGGGGAGGAGCGAAAAACTGCTTTTT
v_gene: TRBV27
d_gene: .
j_gene: TRBJ1-4
abundance: few

CDR3aa: CASSLPPRGVSYNEQFF
CDR3nt: TGCGCCAGCAGCCTGCCCCCCAGGGGAGTTTCCTACAATGAGCAGTTCTTC
v_gene: TRBV5-1
d_gene: .
j_gene: TRBJ2-1
abundance: .

CDR3aa: CASKRGGLAGHEQYF
CDR3nt: TGTGCCAGCAAGAGAGGGGGACTAGCGGGACACGAGCAGTACTTC
v_gene: TRBV2
d_gene: TRBD2
j_gene: TRBJ2-7
abundance: .

CDR3aa: CASSGRDSNNSPLHF
CDR3nt: TGTGCCAGCAGCGGCCGGGACAGCAATAATTCACCCCTCCACTTT
v_gene: TRBV9
d_gene: TRBD1
j_gene: TRBJ1-6
abundance: once

CDR3aa: CASSFTSGRREQYF
CDR3nt: TGTGCCAGCAGCTTTACTAGCGGGAGGCGAGAGCAGTACTTC
v_gene: TRBV7-2
d_gene: TRBD2
j_gene: TRBJ2-7
abundance: .

CDR3aa: CASSPGQGNYEQYF
CDR3nt: TGCGCCAGCAGCCCAGGACAGGGAAACTACGAGCAGTACTTC
v_gene: TRBV4-1
d_gene: TRBD1
j_gene: TRBJ2-7
abundance: .

CDR3aa: CAWSVYRLAGGWGNEQFF
CDR3nt: TGTGCCTGGAGTGTTTACCGGCTAGCGGGAGGTTGGGGCAATGAGCAGTTCTTC
v_gene: TRBV30
d_gene: TRBD2
j_gene: TRBJ2-1
abundance: .

CDR3aa: CASSHRRVSYNEQFF
CDR3nt: TGTGCCAGCAGCCATAGGAGGGTTTCCTACAATGAGCAGTTCTTC
v_gene: TRBV7-8
d_gene: .
j_gene: TRBJ2-1
abundance: .

CDR3aa: CASSLSGNEQFF
CDR3nt: TGTGCCAGCAGCTTATCGGGCAATGAGCAGTTCTTC
v_gene: TRBV7-9
d_gene: .
j_gene: TRBJ2-1
abundance: .

CDR3aa: CASSWGVAVETQYF
CDR3nt: TGTGCCAGCAGCTGGGGAGTCGCGGTAGAGACCCAGTACTTC
v_gene: TRBV7-9
d_gene: .
j_gene: TRBJ2-5
abundance: .

CDR3aa: CASSPRGYYNEQFF
CDR3nt: TGTGCCAGCAGCCCCAGGGGGTACTACAATGAGCAGTTCTTC
v_gene: TRBV6-4
d_gene: TRBD1
j_gene: TRBJ2-1
abundance: once

CDR3aa: CSVEGTRGGYNEQFF
CDR3nt: TGCAGCGTTGAGGGAACAAGGGGGGGTTACAATGAGCAGTTCTTC
v_gene: TRBV29-1
d_gene: .
j_gene: TRBJ2-1
abundance: .

CDR3aa: CASSRNRGQGYGYTF
CDR3nt: TGCGCCAGCAGTAGGAACAGGGGGCAAGGGTATGGCTACACCTTC
v_gene: TRBV4-3
d_gene: TRBD1
j_gene: TRBJ1-2
abundance: .

CDR3aa: CASSLGGGLKQGELFF
CDR3nt: TGTGCCAGCAGCTTAGGTGGAGGTTTGAAACAAGGGGAGCTGTTTTTT
v_gene: TRBV7-3
d_gene: .
j_gene: TRBJ2-2
abundance: .

CDR3aa: CASSFYRGYGYTF
CDR3nt: TGTGCCAGCAGTTTCTACAGGGGCTATGGCTACACCTTC
v_gene: TRBV27
d_gene: TRBD1
j_gene: TRBJ1-2
abundance: .

CDR3aa: CASSQSGGEGNTIYF
CDR3nt: TGTGCCAGCAGCCAATCGGGGGGAGAAGGAAACACCATATATTTT
v_gene: TRBV16
d_gene: .
j_gene: TRBJ1-3
abundance: .

CDR3aa: CASSLGPVDTQYF
CDR3nt: TGCGCCAGCAGCTTGGGCCCAGTAGATACGCAGTATTTT
v_gene: TRBV5-1
d_gene: .
j_gene: TRBJ2-3
abundance: .

CDR3aa: CASSYPGLQYNEQFF
CDR3nt: TGTGCCAGCAGTTATCCGGGACTACAGTACAATGAGCAGTTCTTC
v_gene: TRBV6-5
d_gene: TRBD2
j_gene: TRBJ2-1
abundance: .

CDR3aa: CAWNPLSGNTIYF
CDR3nt: TGTGCCTGGAATCCTCTCTCTGGAAACACCATATATTTT
v_gene: TRBV30
d_gene: .
j_gene: TRBJ1-3
abundance: .

CDR3aa: CASSFLELTSGRANNEQFF
CDR3nt: TGTGCCAGCAGTTTCCTAGAACTAACTAGCGGGAGGGCTAATAATGAGCAGTTCTTC
v_gene: TRBV27
d_gene: TRBD2
j_gene: TRBJ2-1
abundance: .

CDR3aa: CASSLAAGLEYNEQFF
CDR3nt: TGCGCCAGCAGCTTGGCGGCGGGCCTAGAATACAATGAGCAGTTCTTC
v_gene: TRBV5-1
d_gene: .
j_gene: TRBJ2-1
abundance: .

CDR3aa: CATSTEGVAKNIQYF
CDR3nt: TGTGCCACCAGCACCGAAGGGGTAGCCAAAAACATTCAGTACTTC
v_gene: TRBV15
d_gene: .
j_gene: TRBJ2-4
abundance: .

CDR3aa: CASSFYATFSGNTIYF
CDR3nt: TGTGCCAGCAGTTTTTACGCTACCTTCTCTGGAAACACCATATATTTT
v_gene: TRBV28
d_gene: .
j_gene: TRBJ1-3
abundance: .

CDR3aa: CASSGRANTEAFF
CDR3nt: TGTGCCAGCAGCGGGAGGGCGAACACTGAAGCTTTCTTT
v_gene: TRBV5-4
d_gene: .
j_gene: TRBJ1-1
abundance: .

CDR3aa: CASSPLDTPYEQYF
CDR3nt: TGTGCCAGCAGTCCCTTAGACACACCCTACGAGCAGTACTTC
v_gene: TRBV2
d_gene: .
j_gene: TRBJ2-7
abundance: .

CDR3aa: CASSSDWAYGVGELFF
CDR3nt: TGTGCCAGCAGTTCGGACTGGGCTTATGGGGTCGGGGAGCTGTTTTTT
v_gene: TRBV28
d_gene: .
j_gene: TRBJ2-2
abundance: .

CDR3aa: CASSLGLAGGYNEQFF
CDR3nt: TGCGCCAGCAGCCTGGGACTAGCGGGAGGCTACAATGAGCAGTTCTTC
v_gene: TRBV5-1
d_gene: TRBD2
j_gene: TRBJ2-1
abundance: .

CDR3aa: CASSPPGSGRLETQYF
CDR3nt: TGTGCCAGCAGCCCCCCCGGCTCCGGGAGATTAGAGACCCAGTACTTC
v_gene: TRBV14
d_gene: .
j_gene: TRBJ2-5
abundance: once

CDR3aa: CASSLGGTSSSYEQYF
CDR3nt: TGCGCCAGCAGCTTGGGCGGGACTTCGAGCTCCTACGAGCAGTACTTC
v_gene: TRBV5-1
d_gene: .
j_gene: TRBJ2-7
abundance: .

CDR3aa: CASSFLRNEQFF
CDR3nt: TGTGCCAGCAGTTTCTTGCGGAATGAGCAGTTCTTC
v_gene: TRBV12-3/TRBV12-4
d_gene: .
j_gene: TRBJ2-1
abundance: .

CDR3aa: CAIRGGTSGSSPHEQYF
CDR3nt: TGTGCCATCAGGGGAGGGACTAGCGGGAGTAGTCCCCACGAGCAGTACTTC
v_gene: TRBV10-3
d_gene: TRBD2
j_gene: TRBJ2-7
abundance: few

CDR3aa: CASSDSIPRQGAFQPQHF
CDR3nt: TGTGCCAGCAGTGACTCGATTCCCCGACAGGGGGCGTTTCAGCCCCAGCATTTT
v_gene: TRBV6-4
d_gene: TRBD1
j_gene: TRBJ1-5
abundance: .

CDR3aa: CASRRYRGSGANVLTF
CDR3nt: TGTGCCAGCAGACGATACAGGGGTTCGGGGGCCAACGTCCTGACTTTC
v_gene: TRBV28
d_gene: TRBD1
j_gene: TRBJ2-6
abundance: .

CDR3aa: CASSDVGDRGSYEQYF
CDR3nt: TGTGCCAGCAGTGACGTCGGGGACAGGGGCTCCTACGAGCAGTACTTC
v_gene: TRBV9
d_gene: TRBD1
j_gene: TRBJ2-7
abundance: once

CDR3aa: CASSPWGQFEQKLFF
CDR3nt: TGTGCCAGCTCACCGTGGGGACAGTTCGAACAAAAACTGTTTTTT
v_gene: TRBV18
d_gene: TRBD1
j_gene: TRBJ1-4
abundance: .

CDR3aa: CASSVTSGRGNEQFF
CDR3nt: TGTGCCAGCAGCGTAACTAGCGGGAGGGGAAATGAGCAGTTCTTC
v_gene: TRBV9
d_gene: TRBD2
j_gene: TRBJ2-1
abundance: .

CDR3aa: CASSPLPPLAKNIQYF
CDR3nt: TGTGCCAGCTCACCACTTCCCCCCCTAGCCAAAAACATTCAGTACTTC
v_gene: TRBV18
d_gene: .
j_gene: TRBJ2-4
abundance: .

CDR3aa: CASSSPRSEGTYNSPLHF
CDR3nt: TGTGCCAGCAGTTCCCCCCGGAGTGAGGGTACATATAATTCACCCCTCCACTTT
v_gene: TRBV28
d_gene: .
j_gene: TRBJ1-6
abundance: once

CDR3aa: CASSPRNTEAFF
CDR3nt: TGTGCCAGCAGCCCGAGGAACACTGAAGCTTTCTTT
v_gene: TRBV7-9
d_gene: .
j_gene: TRBJ1-1
abundance: .

CDR3aa: CASSGGDLNTGELFF
CDR3nt: TGCGCCAGCAGCGGGGGGGATCTAAACACCGGGGAGCTGTTTTTT
v_gene: TRBV5-1
d_gene: TRBD2
j_gene: TRBJ2-2
abundance: .

CDR3aa: CAWTLGPYNEQFF
CDR3nt: TGTGCCTGGACCCTGGGCCCCTACAATGAGCAGTTCTTC
v_gene: TRBV30
d_gene: .
j_gene: TRBJ2-1
abundance: .

CDR3aa: CASSVAEISGNTIYF
CDR3nt: TGTGCCAGCAGCGTAGCTGAGATAAGTGGAAACACCATATATTTT
v_gene: TRBV9
d_gene: .
j_gene: TRBJ1-3
abundance: .

CDR3aa: CASKWRPWNTEAFF
CDR3nt: TGTGCCAGCAAGTGGCGGCCCTGGAACACTGAAGCTTTCTTT
v_gene: TRBV6-4
d_gene: .
j_gene: TRBJ1-1
abundance: .

CDR3aa: CASSLSGGRGYGYTF
CDR3nt: TGTGCCAGCAGTTTGTCGGGGGGCAGGGGCTATGGCTACACCTTC
v_gene: TRBV27
d_gene: .
j_gene: TRBJ1-2
abundance: .

CDR3aa: CASNPQNSPIMKKVLF
CDR3nt: TGTGCCAGCAACCCACAAAACAGCCCTATAATGAAAAAAGTGCTTTTT
v_gene: TRBV11-3
d_gene: .
j_gene: TRBJ1-4
abundance: .

CDR3aa: CASSQRQDQRGYGYTF
CDR3nt: TGCGCCAGCAGCCAACGACAGGACCAGCGGGGCTATGGCTACACCTTC
v_gene: TRBV4-3
d_gene: .
j_gene: TRBJ1-2
abundance: .

CDR3aa: CASSGLGQSNSPLHF
CDR3nt: TGTGCCAGCAGCGGGTTGGGACAGAGTAATTCACCCCTCCACTTT
v_gene: TRBV7-2
d_gene: TRBD1
j_gene: TRBJ1-6
abundance: .

CDR3aa: CASNQGYGNEQFF
CDR3nt: TGTGCCAGTAACCAGGGGTATGGCAATGAGCAGTTCTTC
v_gene: TRBV19
d_gene: .
j_gene: TRBJ2-1
abundance: .

CDR3aa: CASSLDQGANEKLFF
CDR3nt: TGTGCCAGCAGCTTAGATCAGGGCGCTAATGAAAAACTGTTTTTT
v_gene: TRBV7-2
d_gene: .
j_gene: TRBJ1-4
abundance: .

CDR3aa: CASSMGLAGGLEVIQYF
CDR3nt: TGTGCCAGCAGCATGGGACTAGCGGGAGGCCTCGAGGTCATTCAGTACTTC
v_gene: TRBV6-2/TRBV6-3
d_gene: TRBD2
j_gene: TRBJ2-4
abundance: .

CDR3aa: CASSLMAGGLNEQYF
CDR3nt: TGTGCCAGCAGTTTGATGGCAGGGGGCTTGAACGAGCAGTACTTC
v_gene: TRBV28
d_gene: TRBD1
j_gene: TRBJ2-7
abundance: .

CDR3aa: CASSLGVAGLQETQYF
CDR3nt: TGCGCCAGCAGCTTGGGAGTAGCGGGGCTCCAAGAGACCCAGTACTTC
v_gene: TRBV5-1
d_gene: TRBD2
j_gene: TRBJ2-5
abundance: once

CDR3aa: CASSIGGDSGNTIYF
CDR3nt: TGTGCCAGTAGTATAGGTGGAGACTCTGGAAACACCATATATTTT
v_gene: TRBV19
d_gene: .
j_gene: TRBJ1-3
abundance: .

CDR3aa: CASSQDLTGGRGYTF
CDR3nt: TGCGCCAGCAGCCAAGATCTAACAGGGGGCCGGGGCTACACCTTC
v_gene: TRBV4-3
d_gene: TRBD1
j_gene: TRBJ1-2
abundance: once

CDR3aa: CASSLTVDYEQYF
CDR3nt: TGTGCCAGCAGTTTGACAGTTGACTACGAGCAGTACTTC
v_gene: TRBV6-5
d_gene: .
j_gene: TRBJ2-7
abundance: few

CDR3aa: CASSSPLAGVADTQYF
CDR3nt: TGTGCCAGCAGCTCTCCTCTAGCGGGAGTTGCAGATACGCAGTATTTT
v_gene: TRBV3-1/TRBV3-2
d_gene: TRBD2
j_gene: TRBJ2-3
abundance: .